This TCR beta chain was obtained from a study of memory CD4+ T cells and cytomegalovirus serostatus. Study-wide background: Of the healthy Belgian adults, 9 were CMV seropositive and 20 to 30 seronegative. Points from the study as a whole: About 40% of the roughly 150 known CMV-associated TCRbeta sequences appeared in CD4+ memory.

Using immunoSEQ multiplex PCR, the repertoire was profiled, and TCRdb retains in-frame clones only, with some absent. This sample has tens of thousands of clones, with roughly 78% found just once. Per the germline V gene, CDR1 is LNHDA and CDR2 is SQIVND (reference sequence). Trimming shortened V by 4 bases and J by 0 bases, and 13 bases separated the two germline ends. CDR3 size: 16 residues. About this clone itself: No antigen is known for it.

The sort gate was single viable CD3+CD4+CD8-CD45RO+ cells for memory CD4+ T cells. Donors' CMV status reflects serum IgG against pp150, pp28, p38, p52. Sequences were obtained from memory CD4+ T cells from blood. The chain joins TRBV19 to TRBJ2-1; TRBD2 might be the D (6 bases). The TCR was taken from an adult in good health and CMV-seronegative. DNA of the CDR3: TGTGCCAGTAGTACGGGACTGGCGGACTCCTACAATGAGCAGTTCTTC. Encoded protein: CASSTGLADSYNEQFF.